Listed below are T cell receptor beta chains from one sample, sequenced in a study of shared clonotypes between healthy human individuals. Generated by immunoSEQ multiplex PCR, the TCRdb table keeps only in-frame clones and is missing some. The sample consists of over a million clones, approximately 97% of them appearing once. Source material: naive CD4+ T cells sorted from blood. The source is a young man in good health. Each CDR3 is given with its conserved first and last residue. Fields, in order: clone size, V gene, J gene, D gene, CDR3 protein, CDR3 DNA. A D gene is named only where the DNA matches it firmly. Clone size is shown for a subset of rows, as once, few, many or a class of expanded clone.

abundance: -
v_gene: TRBV18
j_gene: TRBJ2-2
d_gene: -
CDR3aa: CASSPLAAGELFF
CDR3nt: TGTGCCAGCTCACCACTAGCAGCCGGGGAGCTGTTTTTT

abundance: -
v_gene: TRBV19
j_gene: TRBJ1-2
d_gene: TRBD1
CDR3aa: CASSRAQGAEFYGYTF
CDR3nt: TGTGCCAGTAGTCGTGCCCAGGGGGCAGAATTCTATGGCTACACCTTC

abundance: -
v_gene: TRBV7-2
j_gene: TRBJ2-3
d_gene: -
CDR3aa: CASSLGHSTDTQYF
CDR3nt: TGTGCCAGCAGCTTAGGACATTCGACAGATACGCAGTATTTT

abundance: -
v_gene: TRBV5-6
j_gene: TRBJ2-5
d_gene: TRBD2
CDR3aa: CASSGWTSGTLSQETQYF
CDR3nt: TGTGCCAGCAGCGGGTGGACTAGCGGGACGCTATCCCAAGAGACCCAGTACTTC

abundance: -
v_gene: TRBV7-9
j_gene: TRBJ2-3
d_gene: -
CDR3aa: CASSPRGEADTQYF
CDR3nt: TGTGCCAGCAGCCCCAGGGGTGAGGCAGATACGCAGTATTTT

abundance: -
v_gene: TRBV27
j_gene: TRBJ2-7
d_gene: -
CDR3aa: CASSSYLGGDYEQYF
CDR3nt: TGTGCCAGCAGCTCCTATCTAGGGGGAGACTACGAGCAGTACTTC

abundance: -
v_gene: TRBV6-5
j_gene: TRBJ2-3
d_gene: TRBD2
CDR3aa: CASRPLAGGGDTQYF
CDR3nt: TGTGCCAGCAGACCCCTAGCGGGAGGGGGGGATACGCAGTATTTT

abundance: -
v_gene: TRBV6-1
j_gene: TRBJ1-2
d_gene: TRBD1
CDR3aa: CASTAGQGAGGYTF
CDR3nt: TGTGCCAGCACTGCTGGGCAGGGGGCCGGTGGCTACACCTTC

abundance: -
v_gene: TRBV28
j_gene: TRBJ2-7
d_gene: -
CDR3aa: CASSSTGMGYEQYF
CDR3nt: TGTGCCAGCAGTTCCACAGGGATGGGCTACGAGCAGTACTTC

abundance: -
v_gene: TRBV6-5
j_gene: TRBJ2-6
d_gene: -
CDR3aa: CASSYRRNRANVLTF
CDR3nt: TGTGCCAGCAGTTACCGGAGGAACCGGGCCAACGTCCTGACTTTC

abundance: -
v_gene: TRBV9
j_gene: TRBJ1-2
d_gene: -
CDR3aa: CASSVEGSGRPPGGYTF
CDR3nt: TGTGCCAGCAGCGTAGAGGGTTCCGGAAGACCTCCAGGAGGCTACACCTTC

abundance: -
v_gene: TRBV23-1
j_gene: TRBJ2-2
d_gene: TRBD1
CDR3aa: CASLGTGGNTGELFF
CDR3nt: TGCGCCAGCCTAGGGACAGGGGGGAACACCGGGGAGCTGTTTTTT

abundance: -
v_gene: TRBV5-4
j_gene: TRBJ2-5
d_gene: -
CDR3aa: CASSLGWGSQETQYF
CDR3nt: TGTGCCAGCAGCTTGGGTTGGGGGAGTCAAGAGACCCAGTACTTC

abundance: -
v_gene: TRBV13
j_gene: TRBJ2-1
d_gene: TRBD2
CDR3aa: CASSHRRGLAGFNEQFF
CDR3nt: TGTGCCAGCAGCCACCGCCGGGGACTAGCGGGATTTAATGAGCAGTTCTTC

abundance: -
v_gene: TRBV19
j_gene: TRBJ2-3
d_gene: TRBD2
CDR3aa: CASRTSGSGTDTQYF
CDR3nt: TGTGCCAGTAGGACTAGCGGGAGTGGTACAGATACGCAGTATTTT

abundance: -
v_gene: TRBV9
j_gene: TRBJ2-3
d_gene: -
CDR3aa: CASSAGVARRTDTQYF
CDR3nt: TGTGCCAGCAGCGCTGGAGTAGCTAGGCGCACAGATACGCAGTATTTT

abundance: once
v_gene: TRBV10-3
j_gene: TRBJ2-7
d_gene: TRBD1
CDR3aa: CAISDEGARTYEQYF
CDR3nt: TGTGCCATCAGTGACGAGGGGGCGCGGACCTACGAGCAGTACTTC

abundance: once
v_gene: TRBV18
j_gene: TRBJ2-1
d_gene: -
CDR3aa: CASSPRPRASYNEQFF
CDR3nt: TGTGCCAGCTCACCAAGGCCGCGGGCATCCTACAATGAGCAGTTCTTC

abundance: -
v_gene: TRBV5-1
j_gene: TRBJ2-7
d_gene: -
CDR3aa: CASSSDSTYEQYF
CDR3nt: TGCGCCAGCAGCTCGGACTCAACCTACGAGCAGTACTTC

abundance: -
v_gene: TRBV5-6
j_gene: TRBJ1-3
d_gene: TRBD1
CDR3aa: CASSLSRGGNTIYF
CDR3nt: TGTGCCAGCAGCTTGTCCAGGGGGGGAAACACCATATATTTT

abundance: -
v_gene: TRBV6-5
j_gene: TRBJ2-3
d_gene: TRBD2
CDR3aa: CASRGIAGGPDTQYF
CDR3nt: TGTGCCAGCAGGGGGATAGCGGGAGGGCCGGATACGCAGTATTTT

abundance: -
v_gene: TRBV5-4
j_gene: TRBJ2-7
d_gene: TRBD1
CDR3aa: CASSFRDRGSYEQYF
CDR3nt: TGTGCCAGCAGCTTTCGGGACAGGGGATCTTACGAGCAGTACTTC

abundance: -
v_gene: TRBV5-1
j_gene: TRBJ1-1
d_gene: TRBD1
CDR3aa: CASSSNRGLNTEAFF
CDR3nt: TGCGCCAGCAGCTCCAACAGGGGGCTGAACACTGAAGCTTTCTTT

abundance: -
v_gene: TRBV10-3
j_gene: TRBJ1-2
d_gene: -
CDR3aa: CAISDSPRSNGYTF
CDR3nt: TGTGCCATCAGTGATTCCCCCAGGAGTAATGGCTACACCTTC

abundance: -
v_gene: TRBV21-1
j_gene: TRBJ2-1
d_gene: -
CDR3aa: CASMAPGTSVHEQFF
CDR3nt: TGTGCCAGCATGGCCCCCGGGACTAGCGTGCATGAGCAGTTCTTC

abundance: -
v_gene: TRBV10-1
j_gene: TRBJ2-7
d_gene: TRBD2
CDR3aa: CASSPIEGKSGSGREQYF
CDR3nt: TGCGCCAGCAGTCCTATAGAAGGGAAGAGCGGGAGTGGCCGGGAGCAGTACTTC

abundance: -
v_gene: TRBV25-1
j_gene: TRBJ2-5
d_gene: TRBD1
CDR3aa: CASSVPGTGQETQYF
CDR3nt: TGTGCCAGCAGTGTACCCGGGACAGGACAAGAGACCCAGTACTTC

abundance: -
v_gene: TRBV4-1
j_gene: TRBJ1-3
d_gene: TRBD1
CDR3aa: CASSQDTGTGENTIYF
CDR3nt: TGCGCCAGCAGCCAAGACACCGGGACAGGGGAAAACACCATATATTTT

abundance: -
v_gene: TRBV5-1
j_gene: TRBJ2-1
d_gene: -
CDR3aa: CASNQGGSYNEQFF
CDR3nt: TGCGCCAGCAATCAAGGGGGCTCCTACAATGAGCAGTTCTTC

abundance: few
v_gene: TRBV28
j_gene: TRBJ1-2
d_gene: TRBD1
CDR3aa: CASSSGGQNYGYTF
CDR3nt: TGTGCCAGCAGTTCAGGGGGACAGAACTATGGCTACACCTTC

abundance: -
v_gene: TRBV2
j_gene: TRBJ2-7
d_gene: -
CDR3aa: CASSGVQDDYEQYF
CDR3nt: TGTGCCAGCAGTGGGGTGCAAGACGACTACGAGCAGTACTTC

abundance: -
v_gene: TRBV28
j_gene: TRBJ2-5
d_gene: TRBD2
CDR3aa: CASSTTSGEKETQYF
CDR3nt: TGTGCCAGCAGTACAACTAGCGGGGAGAAAGAGACCCAGTACTTC

abundance: -
v_gene: TRBV5-1
j_gene: TRBJ2-6
d_gene: -
CDR3aa: CASSLFASGANVLTF
CDR3nt: TGCGCCAGCAGCTTGTTTGCCTCTGGGGCCAACGTCCTGACTTTC

abundance: -
v_gene: TRBV7-2
j_gene: TRBJ2-7
d_gene: -
CDR3aa: CASSNRQYYEQYF
CDR3nt: TGTGCCAGCAGCAATCGACAGTACTACGAGCAGTACTTC

abundance: -
v_gene: TRBV10-3
j_gene: TRBJ2-7
d_gene: -
CDR3aa: CAITRGTAYEQYF
CDR3nt: TGTGCCATCACTCGCGGGACAGCCTACGAGCAGTACTTC

abundance: -
v_gene: TRBV9
j_gene: TRBJ2-1
d_gene: -
CDR3aa: CASSVVGYNEQFF
CDR3nt: TGTGCCAGCAGCGTAGTGGGTTACAATGAGCAGTTCTTC

abundance: once
v_gene: TRBV5-1
j_gene: TRBJ2-5
d_gene: TRBD1
CDR3aa: CASSPGQTQETQYF
CDR3nt: TGCGCCAGCAGCCCGGGACAGACCCAAGAGACCCAGTACTTC

abundance: -
v_gene: TRBV6-1
j_gene: TRBJ2-2
d_gene: -
CDR3aa: CASSEVSGTGELFF
CDR3nt: TGTGCCAGCAGTGAAGTATCCGGAACCGGGGAGCTGTTTTTT

abundance: -
v_gene: TRBV5-1
j_gene: TRBJ2-3
d_gene: TRBD2
CDR3aa: CASSMTSGRVDTQYF
CDR3nt: TGCGCCAGCAGCATGACTAGCGGGAGGGTAGATACGCAGTATTTT

abundance: -
v_gene: TRBV4-3
j_gene: TRBJ2-1
d_gene: TRBD2
CDR3aa: CASSQDARTSGYNEQFF
CDR3nt: TGCGCCAGCAGCCAAGACGCCCGGACTAGCGGCTACAATGAGCAGTTCTTC

abundance: -
v_gene: TRBV5-4
j_gene: TRBJ1-2
d_gene: -
CDR3aa: CASSLYWRNANYGYTF
CDR3nt: TGTGCCAGCAGCTTGTATTGGAGGAACGCTAACTATGGCTACACCTTC

abundance: -
v_gene: TRBV5-4
j_gene: TRBJ2-5
d_gene: -
CDR3aa: CASSLIGRGETQYF
CDR3nt: TGTGCCAGCAGCTTGATCGGGAGAGGGGAGACCCAGTACTTC

abundance: -
v_gene: TRBV9
j_gene: TRBJ2-2
d_gene: -
CDR3aa: CASSVVGVGELFF
CDR3nt: TGTGCCAGCAGCGTAGTGGGGGTCGGGGAGCTGTTTTTT

abundance: -
v_gene: TRBV5-5
j_gene: TRBJ2-5
d_gene: TRBD1
CDR3aa: CASSIDRGETQYF
CDR3nt: TGTGCCAGCAGCATTGACAGGGGTGAGACCCAGTACTTC

abundance: -
v_gene: TRBV5-1
j_gene: TRBJ2-7
d_gene: -
CDR3aa: CASSSTIQQHVYEQYF
CDR3nt: TGCGCCAGCAGCTCCACGATCCAACAACATGTATACGAGCAGTACTTC

abundance: once
v_gene: TRBV5-1
j_gene: TRBJ1-2
d_gene: -
CDR3aa: CASSFGQPYGYTF
CDR3nt: TGCGCCAGCAGCTTCGGGCAGCCCTATGGCTACACCTTC